The 12 T cell receptor beta chains in this list originate from one sample, sequenced in a study of T-cell memory formation after mild COVID-19. TCRdb called the 5' RACE reads again in MiXCR, with one record for every CDR3 protein. This repertoire shows around 200,000 distinct CDR3 sequences, 15% to 20% found once; its top ten account for around 1.9%. Sample: PBMCs or a T cell subset sorted from them (not recorded which). These receptors came from an adult woman who had mild COVID-19 (a few samples of this study predate the infection). Cell type and time point are not known.

CDR3 region: CASSLLGATTDTQYF. The CDR3 DNA reads TGTGCCAGCAGCTTACTAGGCGCGACCACAGATACGCAGTATTTT. The chain is built from TRBV7-9 and TRBJ2-3; D gene ambiguous. The V end lost 2 bases, the J end lost 2 bases, and 11 bases lay between the germline ends. The CDR3 consists of 15 residues. Germline assignment: CDR1 SEHNR and CDR2 FQNEAQ (reference sequence).

This clonotype was detected only a few times. The rearrangement uses TRBV2 and TRBJ1-3; unclear D gene. The germline V gene has CDR1 SNHLY and CDR2 FYNNEI. Trimming pared 9 bases from V and 0 bases from J, leaving 9 bases between. CDR3 length: 13 residues. The DNA of the CDR3 is TGTGCCAGACGGGTCACCTCTGGAAACACCATATATTTT. Translated, it gives CARRVTSGNTIYF.

V usage is TRBV6-6 and J usage is TRBJ2-1, with a possible D match to TRBD2 (6 bases). Trimming took 6 bases from V and 6 from J, leaving 15 bases between them. CDR1 MNHNY and CDR2 SVGAGI come from the germline V gene (reference sequence). The CDR3 contains 14 residues. In DNA form, the CDR3 reads TGTGCCAGCAGGATCCGGTGGAGGGGCAATGAGCAGTTCTTC. Its translation is CASRIRWRGNEQFF.

The chain joins TRBV7-3 to TRBJ1-2; weak D call: TRBD1 (6 bases). The CDR3 has 15 amino acids. V was cut by 4 bases and J by 8 bases, with 20 bases left in between. CDR1 SGHTA and CDR2 FQGTGA come from the germline V gene. The CDR3 coding sequence is TGTGCCAGCAGCTCCGGACAGTCCCAACGGGACGGCTACACCTTC. Its translation: CASSSGQSQRDGYTF.

The sample holds many counts of this clonotype. This chain connects TRBV6-5 to TRBJ2-2; the D gene is possibly TRBD2 (5 bases). The germline V gene encodes CDR1 MNHEY and CDR2 SVGAGI. The CDR3 length is 15 residues. The V end was cut by 0 bases, the J end by 3 bases, with 8 bases between. CDR3 in amino acids: CASSYSNGDTGELFF. CDR3 coding DNA: TGTGCCAGCAGTTACTCGAACGGGGACACCGGGGAGCTGTTTTTT.

V gene TRBV5-1 combines with J gene TRBJ2-2; D possibly uses TRBD1 or TRBD2 (5 bases each). V lost 5 bases and J 4 bases, leaving 12 bases between the germline ends. Germline V gene lookup returns CDR1 SGHRS and CDR2 YFSETQ. This CDR3 contains 14 residues. The CDR3, as DNA: TGCGCCAGCAGTGTTGAGGGGCCCACCGGGGAGCTGTTTTTT. It codes for CASSVEGPTGELFF.

The J gene is TRBJ2-7, the V gene TRBV30, with 8 nucleotides matching TRBD1. The trim removed 5 bases at V and 4 bases at J, leaving 7 bases unmatched. The CDR3 is 13 amino acids. The germline V gene has CDR1 GTSNPN and CDR2 SVGIG (reference sequence). The CDR3: CAWGRTGIYEQYF. Here the CDR3 DNA reads TGTGCCTGGGGGCGGACAGGGATTTACGAGCAGTACTTC. Full variable domain (missing parts from reference TRBV30 and TRBJ2-7): SQTIHQWPATLVQPVGSPLSLECTVEGTSNPNLYWYRQAAGRGLQLLFYSVGIGQISSEVPQNLSASRPQDRQFILSSKKLLLSDSGFYLCAWGRTGIYEQYFGPGTRLTVT.

This clonotype showed up just a few times. The V gene is TRBV20-1, the J gene TRBJ2-3; D is unclear. The CDR3 totals 12 residues. The V gene lost 3 bases and the J gene lost 5 bases, with 9 bases spanning the gap. Germline values: CDR1 DFQATT, CDR2 SNEGSKA (reference sequence). The CDR3 reads CSASPAVDTQYF. The DNA for the CDR3 is TGCAGTGCTAGCCCAGCCGTAGATACGCAGTATTTT.

This clonotype was observed a handful of times. This chain joins TRBV5-1 and TRBJ2-2; tentative D call: TRBD2 (5 bases). The CDR3 has 15 residues. V dropped 4 bases and J dropped 2 bases, with 12 bases sitting between them. Germline V gene sequence: CDR1 SGHRS, CDR2 YFSETQ. CDR3 coding DNA: TGCGCCAGCAGCCTACGGACTGCCAACACCGGGGAGCTGTTTTTT. Its protein product is CASSLRTANTGELFF. The full variable domain, rest sourced from reference TRBV5-1 and TRBJ2-2, is KAGVTQTPRYLIKTRGQQVTLSCSPISGHRSVSWYQQTPGQGLQFLFEYFSETQRNKGNFPGRFSGRQFSNSRSEMNVSTLELGDSALYLCASSLRTANTGELFFGEGSRLTVL.

This clonotype was counted between two and nine times. V gene TRBV5-1 combines with J gene TRBJ2-7, with 8 bases that match TRBD1. The germline V gene has CDR1 SGHRS and CDR2 YFSETQ. J gave up 5 bases and V 3 bases, and 13 bases lay outside the gene matches. This CDR3 has 16 amino acids. The CDR3 reads CASSYYPLGQANEQYF. The CDR3 DNA is TGCGCCAGCAGCTATTACCCTTTGGGACAGGCGAACGAGCAGTACTTC.

This clonotype was found a few times. The chain is built from TRBV2 and TRBJ2-5, with D possibly matching TRBD1 (5 bases). The CDR3 is made up of 14 amino acids. The germline V gene encodes CDR1 SNHLY and CDR2 FYNNEI. Trimming removed 6 bases at V and 5 bases at J, with 16 bases between. The CDR3 sequence is CASSYTGGAETQYF. The CDR3 DNA follows: TGTGCCAGCAGCTATACTGGTGGGGCGGAGACCCAGTACTTC.

The gene calls are TRBV4-3 and TRBJ1-2; D unresolved. The V end was cut by 0 bases, the J end by 12 bases, with 14 bases between. The CDR3 has 13 amino acids. Germline values: CDR1 LGHNA, CDR2 YSLEER. The CDR3 region is CASSQDASGRHTF. The CDR3 region has the DNA TGCGCCAGCAGCCAAGATGCGAGCGGGCGTCACACCTTC.